Listed here is a single T cell receptor beta chain. The record originates from a study of T-cell reconstitution after alpha-beta-depleted transplantation in children. A library of TCRbeta sequences, prepared with unique molecular identifiers, was generated. A single record per CDR3 protein comes from TCRdb applying MiXCR to the PCR reads. The sample holds fewer than 95,000 distinct CDR3 sequences, about 12% seen once. Specimen: PBMCs from the stem cell graft donor, collected from the stem cell graft. This TCR came from a human donor who donated a stem cell graft to a child with inherited bone marrow failure.

CDR3 bases: TGTGCCATCAGTGAAGACCCCCTGCCTCAGATGAGCTCTGGAAACACCATATATTTT. Translated, it gives CAISEDPLPQMSSGNTIYF. V is TRBV10-3 and J is TRBJ1-3; no reliable D call. Germline-derived CDR1 and CDR2 are ENHRY and SYGVKD. V was clipped by 3 bases and J by 0 bases, with 21 bases between them. CDR3 size: 19 residues.